Detailed here is one T cell receptor beta chain. Its antigen is not identified. These data are taken from a study of graft-versus-host responses after intestinal transplantation. Study at large: Recipients underwent multivisceral, liver-intestinal, or isolated intestinal transplants. Once they had received anti-thymocyte globulin induction, all recipients took tacrolimus and steroids for about three years.

This CDR3 has 16 amino acids. Germline V gene data show CDR1 as SGHTA and CDR2 as FQGNSA. With V trimmed by 5 bases and J by 4 bases, 8 bases remained unmatched. Method: immunoSEQ multiplex PCR; TCRdb's copy keeps in-frame clones and lacks some. The table lists around 69,000 clones, around 89% of them singletons. Findings and limits, study-wide: An association linked early post-transplant HvG declines with peak circulating GvH clone levels. Recipient-marrow GvH clones were detected, some having first appeared in ileum or blood.

Here the sequenced sample was unstimulated CD8+ T cells sorted from spleen or lymph node cells, taken before transplant. This sequence joins TRBV7-2 and TRBJ2-3; 11 positions match TRBD2. This clonotype originated in a human donor who was the organ donor for an intestinal transplant. CDR3 in amino acids: CASSLLAGAVADTQYF. The CDR3 bases are TGTGCCAGCAGCCTACTAGCGGGGGCCGTTGCAGATACGCAGTATTTT.